Each of the 13 T cell receptor beta chains below was sequenced from the same sample in a study of T cell changes during pregnancy in multiple sclerosis. Sequencing used immunoSEQ multiplex PCR; TCRdb keeps in-frame clones, though not all of them. The sample contains about 89,000 clones, approximately 93% of which appear only once. Sample: peripheral blood, taken after pregnancy. Receptor source: a female donor in good health, enrolled as a control in a pregnancy study.

The chain joins TRBV28 to TRBJ1-3; D is unclear. The V gene lost 3 bases and the J gene lost 3 bases, with 6 bases spanning the gap. The CDR3 is 13 amino acids. CDR1 and CDR2 (germline): MDHEN, SYDVKM. The CDR3 DNA follows: TGTGCCAGCAGTTTGGCTCATGGAAACACCATATATTTT. Protein sequence: CASSLAHGNTIYF.

The chain carries TRBV6-6 and TRBJ1-1; the D gene is possibly TRBD1 (6 bases). Germline V CDR1 and CDR2: MNHNY, SVGAGI (reference sequence). The V end lost 3 bases, the J end lost 8 bases, and 10 bases lay between the germline ends. CDR3 length equals 12 residues. In DNA, the CDR3 is TGTGCCAGCAGTTATAGGACAGCCGAAGCTTTCTTT. It is translated as CASSYRTAEAFF.

The J gene is TRBJ2-3, the V gene TRBV5-1; D might be TRBD2 (6 bases). CDR1 is SGHRS and CDR2 is YFSETQ in the germline V gene. The ends were cut back, 2 bases at V and 6 bases at J, with 10 bases in the middle. This CDR3 comprises 13 residues. The CDR3 loop reads CASSLFGSDTQYF. The DNA of the CDR3 is TGCGCCAGCAGCTTATTCGGGAGTGATACGCAGTATTTT. Using reference TRBV5-1 and TRBJ2-3 for the parts outside the CDR3, the full variable domain is KAGVTQTPRYLIKTRGQQVTLSCSPISGHRSVSWYQQTPGQGLQFLFEYFSETQRNKGNFPGRFSGRQFSNSRSEMNVSTLELGDSALYLCASSLFGSDTQYFGPGTRLTVL.

This sequence joins TRBV9 and TRBJ2-5; D is perhaps TRBD1 (8 bases). The J call may not be correct, given that the DNA end is closer to TRBJ2-7. The CDR3 spans 16 residues. Germline assignment: CDR1 SGDLS and CDR2 YYNGEE. DNA of the CDR3: TGTGCCAGCAGCGTAGGCGGGGGACAGGCAAACTACGAGCAGTACTTC. Translation gives CASSVGGGQANYEQYF.

The chain has TRBV18 and TRBJ1-2; TRBD1 agrees at 7 bases. From germline, CDR1 is KGHSH and CDR2 LQKENI. This CDR3 has 14 amino acids. J was trimmed by 3 bases and V by 3 bases; bases with no gene match: 4. The CDR3 spells CASSPEGADYGYTF. CDR3 in DNA: TGTGCCAGCTCACCGGAGGGGGCGGACTATGGCTACACCTTC.

The V gene is TRBV5-1, the J gene TRBJ2-2; unclear D gene. Trimming took off 0 bases at V and 1 base at J, with 4 bases between the two ends. This CDR3 region has 14 residues. Germline assignment: CDR1 SGHRS and CDR2 YFSETQ. The CDR3 here is CASSLAMNTGELFF. The CDR3 DNA sequence: TGCGCCAGCAGCTTGGCCATGAACACCGGGGAGCTGTTTTTT. Complete variable domain (other parts from reference TRBV5-1 and TRBJ2-2): KAGVTQTPRYLIKTRGQQVTLSCSPISGHRSVSWYQQTPGQGLQFLFEYFSETQRNKGNFPGRFSGRQFSNSRSEMNVSTLELGDSALYLCASSLAMNTGELFFGEGSRLTVL.

The chain is built from TRBV4-1 and TRBJ2-7; TRBD1 matches at 10 bases. There are 16 residues in the CDR3. V shed 3 bases, J shed 0 bases, and the junction held 5 bases outside the gene matches. Germline V gene sequence: CDR1 MGHRA, CDR2 YSYEKL. CDR3 in amino acids: CASSHRTGGLSYEQYF. The DNA of the CDR3 is TGCGCCAGCAGCCATCGGACAGGGGGACTCTCCTACGAGCAGTACTTC.

The J gene is TRBJ2-3, the V gene TRBV5-6; 11 bases line up with TRBD2. The CDR3 covers 17 residues. Trimming removed 4 bases from V and 6 bases from J; junction bases left unmatched: 13. Germline V gene data show CDR1 as SGHDT and CDR2 as YYEEEE. DNA for the CDR3: TGTGCCAGCAGCCCACTAGGGACTAGCGGACCAGGGGATACGCAGTATTTT. Protein product: CASSPLGTSGPGDTQYF.

This clone was counted a few times. The rearrangement links TRBV7-2 to TRBJ2-1, with TRBD2 identical over 10 bases. Losses at the gene ends were 6 bases for V and 7 bases for J; bases not matched to a gene: 15. The CDR3 consists of 17 residues. CDR1 is SGHTA, CDR2 FQGNSA, per germline. The CDR3: CASRAYLSSGRWNEQFF. The CDR3, as DNA: TGTGCCAGCAGAGCTTATCTCTCTAGCGGGAGATGGAATGAGCAGTTCTTC.

This sequence joins TRBV19 and TRBJ1-4; D gene ambiguous. This CDR3 region has 13 residues. From germline, CDR1 is LNHDA and CDR2 SQIVND (reference sequence). V was cut by 3 bases and J by 6 bases, with 8 bases left in between. CDR3 residues: CASSIQVHEKLFF. As DNA, the CDR3 is TGTGCCAGTAGTATTCAGGTTCATGAAAAACTGTTTTTT.

The chain carries TRBV5-5 and TRBJ1-1; D might be TRBD1 (6 bases). The V end was cut by 0 bases, the J end by 5 bases, with 17 bases between. Germline values: CDR1 SGHKS, CDR2 YYEKEE (reference sequence). The CDR3 loop spans 16 amino acids. In DNA, the CDR3 is TGTGCCAGCAGCTTGGGAACAGCAGGGGCTGGGACTGAAGCTTTCTTT. It translates to CASSLGTAGAGTEAFF.

V and J are TRBV18 and TRBJ2-2; D remains ambiguous. CDR1 and CDR2 from the germline V gene are KGHSH and LQKENI. V was cut by 4 bases and J by 4 bases, with 4 bases left in between. This CDR3 has 12 residues. CDR3 DNA sequence: TGTGCCAGCTCACATCTCACCGGGGAGCTGTTTTTT. Its translation is CASSHLTGELFF. The whole variable domain, filled in from reference TRBV18 and TRBJ2-2, reads NAGVMQNPRHLVRRRGQEARLRCSPMKGHSHVYWYRQLPEEGLKFMVYLQKENIIDESGMPKERFSAEFPKEGPSILRIQQVVRGDSAAYFCASSHLTGELFFGEGSRLTVL.

In nucleotides, the CDR3 is TGTGCCAGCAGTGCCCGGGGTTACGAGAACACTGAAGCTTTCTTT. Amino acids: CASSARGYENTEAFF. The chain links TRBV6-1 to TRBJ1-1; no clear D. V lost 4 bases, J lost 1 base, and 13 bases lay in between. This CDR3 comprises 15 residues. CDR1 is MNHNS and CDR2 is SASEGT in the germline V gene.